This T cell receptor beta chain was sequenced in a study of OX40 agonist ivuxolimab in advanced cancers. Germline lookup yields CDR1 MNHEY and CDR2 SMNVEV (reference sequence). The CDR3 extends over 16 amino acids. J gave up 4 bases and V 5 bases, and 11 bases lay outside the gene matches. Sequenced by immunoSEQ multiplex PCR; TCRdb stores in-frame clones only, minus some. The data contain approximately 90,000 clones, roughly nine tenths of them seen just once; the ten biggest clones take up roughly 1.5%. Autoimmune disease history or systemic immunosuppression was exclusionary. At cycle 4 day 1, cycle 7 day 1, and baseline, blood was sampled.

The sample was CD4+ or CD8+ T cells sorted from blood, taken in a trial of the OX40 agonist ivuxolimab. The rearrangement uses TRBV27 and TRBJ1-1; the match to TRBD1 covers 9 bases. This TCR derives from an adult with an advanced solid tumor such as melanoma, head and neck, liver or kidney cancer. DNA for the CDR3: TGTGCCAGCAGTCCCTCACAGGGGGCGCGAATCACTGAAGCTTTCTTT. Residues: CASSPSQGARITEAFF.